Shown below are 25 T cell receptor beta chains from a single sample sequenced in a study of T cells after yellow fever vaccination. TCRdb ran MiXCR on the 5' RACE reads and lists one entry per CDR3 protein. The table has roughly 520,000 distinct CDR3 sequences, around a fifth seen once; the top ten hold about 15%. Sequencing was performed on PBMCs, taken about 20 days after the first yellow fever vaccination. These receptors all come from a man aged 18 to 30 who received the YFV17D yellow fever vaccine.

This clonotype showed up just a few times. The chain employs TRBV6-1 and TRBJ1-4, with D hard to call. The CDR3 runs 12 residues. Between the trimmed V and J ends, which lost 4 bases and 13 bases, there was a span of 13 bases. The V gene's germline CDR1 is MNHNS and CDR2 SASEGT. DNA for the CDR3: TGTGCCAGCAGTGCCCTCCGACATGGACTGTTTTTT. This translates into CASSALRHGLFF.

J is TRBJ1-4 and V is TRBV15, with 11 bases fitting TRBD1. V shed 3 bases and J 7 bases; nucleotides not matched to a gene: 1. This CDR3 spans 14 amino acids. From germline, CDR1 is LNHNV and CDR2 YYDKDF (reference sequence). CDR3 nucleotide sequence: TGTGCCACCAGCAGGGACAGGGGGCGTGAAAAACTGTTTTTT. Its protein is CATSRDRGREKLFF. The full variable domain, completed using reference TRBV15 and TRBJ1-4, is DAMVIQNPRYQVTQFGKPVTLSCSQTLNHNVMYWYQQKSSQAPKLLFHYYDKDFNNEADTPDNFQSRRPNTSFCFLDIRSPGLGDTAMYLCATSRDRGREKLFFGSGTQLSVL.

V gene TRBV7-3 combines with J gene TRBJ2-1, with 14 bases lining up with TRBD2. Germline lookup yields CDR1 SGHTA and CDR2 FQGTGA. The CDR3 spans 17 residues. The trim removed 5 bases at V and 0 bases at J, leaving 3 bases unmatched. CDR3 nucleotide sequence: TGTGCCAGCAGCCCGACTAGCGGGGGGGTCTCCTACAATGAGCAGTTCTTC. Translation gives CASSPTSGGVSYNEQFF. Supplemented by reference TRBV7-3 and TRBJ2-1, the full variable domain reads GAGVSQTPSNKVTEKGKYVELRCDPISGHTALYWYRQSLGQGPEFLIYFQGTGAADDSGLPNDRFFAVRPEGSVSTLKIQRTERGDSAVYLCASSPTSGGVSYNEQFFGPGTRLTVL.

This sequence joins TRBV7-9 and TRBJ1-2; D might be TRBD1 (5 bases). The V gene lost 4 bases and the J gene lost 2 bases, with 14 bases spanning the gap. From germline, CDR1 is SEHNR and CDR2 FQNEAQ (reference sequence). There are 15 residues in the CDR3. The CDR3 bases are TGTGCCAGCAGCTCGTCGACCAGGGTAAACTATGGCTACACCTTC. Residues: CASSSSTRVNYGYTF.

The chain links TRBV7-9 to TRBJ2-7; 10 positions match TRBD2. V gave up 1 base and J gave up 2 bases; unmatched junction bases: 8. CDR3 length: 17 amino acids. Germline V gene lookup returns CDR1 SEHNR and CDR2 FQNEAQ (reference sequence). In DNA form, the CDR3 reads TGTGCCAGCAGCTTAGTCGGGGTAGCGGGGGGAACCTACGAGCAGTACTTC. Residues: CASSLVGVAGGTYEQYF.

This clonotype was detected only a few times. The V gene is TRBV28, the J gene TRBJ2-6; D is possibly TRBD2 (5 bases). Germline CDR1 and CDR2: MDHEN and SYDVKM. The CDR3 runs 16 residues. The V end was cut by 5 bases, the J end by 0 bases, with 11 bases between. Written as DNA, the CDR3 is TGTGCCAGCAGTGTTCTAGCCCGCTCTGGGGCCAACGTCCTGACTTTC. It yields the protein CASSVLARSGANVLTF. Filled out from reference TRBV28 and TRBJ2-6, the complete variable domain reads DVKVTQSSRYLVKRTGEKVFLECVQDMDHENMFWYRQDPGLGLRLIYFSYDVKMKEKGDIPEGYSVSREKKERFSLILESASTNQTSMYLCASSVLARSGANVLTFGAGSRLTVL.

This clonotype was found a few times. The chain has TRBV7-2 and TRBJ2-3, with D possibly matching TRBD2 (5 bases). Trimming removed 4 bases from V and 1 base from J, with 9 bases in between. The V gene's germline CDR1 is SGHTA and CDR2 FQGNSA. This CDR3 comprises 14 residues. The CDR3: CASSSHSGTDTQYF. CDR3 DNA sequence: TGTGCCAGCAGCTCACATAGCGGCACAGATACGCAGTATTTT.

There are many counts of this clonotype. The genes are TRBV20-1 and TRBJ2-3; either TRBD1 or TRBD2 may fit D (6 bases each). CDR3 length: 14 residues. Germline V gene data show CDR1 as DFQATT and CDR2 as SNEGSKA (reference sequence). V lost 4 bases to trimming and J lost 1 base, with 12 bases between them. CDR3 protein: CSAIRGVGTDTQYF. As DNA, the CDR3 is TGCAGTGCTATAAGGGGGGTGGGCACAGATACGCAGTATTTT.

This clonotype occurred a few times. V usage is TRBV20-1 and J usage is TRBJ1-2; TRBD1 matches 7 bases. The CDR3 has 16 residues. Trimming cost V 4 bases and J 2 bases; bases outside gene matches: 13. From germline, CDR1 is DFQATT and CDR2 SNEGSKA (reference sequence). CDR3 nucleotide sequence: TGCAGTGCTACCAAGGCCCAGGGGGAAGTGAACTATGGCTACACCTTC. It translates to CSATKAQGEVNYGYTF.

This clonotype was detected a few times. V is TRBV5-1 and J is TRBJ1-1, with no clear D. This CDR3 is 15 amino acids long. Trimming took off 6 bases at V and 3 bases at J, with 18 bases between the two ends. Germline CDR1 SGHRS, CDR2 YFSETQ. The CDR3 loop reads CASTDGTRWDTEAFF. In DNA form, the CDR3 reads TGCGCCAGCACTGATGGTACGCGGTGGGACACTGAAGCTTTCTTT.

This clonotype was seen only a few times. The rearrangement uses TRBV19 and TRBJ2-5; the match to TRBD2 covers 8 bases. CDR3 length: 14 residues. Unmatched junction bases numbered 6, after V lost 4 bases and J lost 5 bases. Germline CDR1 reads LNHDA; CDR2 reads SQIVND (reference sequence). CDR3 in amino acids: CASSRTSLKETQYF. In DNA, the CDR3 is TGTGCCAGTAGTAGGACTAGCTTAAAGGAGACCCAGTACTTC.

The chain recombines TRBV7-3 with TRBJ2-1; D gene uncertain. The length of the CDR3 is 14 residues. The V gene lost 1 base and the J gene lost 5 bases, with 9 bases spanning the gap. The germline V gene has CDR1 SGHTA and CDR2 FQGTGA. CDR3 DNA: TGTGCCAGCAGCTTAAGTAGCATGAACAATGAGCAGTTCTTC. It specifies CASSLSSMNNEQFF.

The rearrangement uses TRBV20-1 and TRBJ2-3; D gene ambiguous. The V end was cut by 2 bases, the J end by 6 bases, with 9 bases between. In germline, CDR1 is DFQATT, CDR2 SNEGSKA (reference sequence). CDR3 length: 12 residues. The CDR3 reads CSARQDFDTQYF. In DNA form, the CDR3 reads TGCAGTGCTAGACAGGATTTCGATACGCAGTATTTT.

This clonotype was counted a few times. The chain has TRBV7-8 and TRBJ2-7, with 9 bases aligning to TRBD2. This CDR3 is 15 amino acids long. Germline V gives CDR1 SGHVS, CDR2 FQNEAQ. The V gene end was trimmed by 4 bases and the J gene end by 0 bases; junction bases not matched to a gene: 4. This CDR3 is CASSSRAGGSYEQYF. The DNA of the CDR3 is TGTGCCAGCAGCTCCAGAGCGGGGGGCTCCTACGAGCAGTACTTC.

In this sample, this clonotype turned up many times. The V gene is TRBV23-1, the J gene TRBJ1-5; D remains ambiguous. TRBV23-1 is labeled an ORF, and its function is uncertain. The CDR3 totals 13 residues. Trimming cost V 4 bases and J 6 bases, with 10 bases left between them. The CDR3 protein is CASSRGTGQPQHF. In nucleotides, the CDR3 is TGCGCCAGCAGTCGGGGTACCGGTCAGCCCCAGCATTTT.

The V and J genes are TRBV7-3 and TRBJ2-3; 7 bases fit TRBD1. Germline assignment: CDR1 SGHTA and CDR2 FQGTGA. The V segment lost 1 base and the J segment 0 bases; nucleotides outside the gene matches: 1. CDR3 length: 15 residues. CDR3 in amino acids: CASSLMDRSTDTQYF. CDR3 nucleotide sequence: TGTGCCAGCAGCTTAATGGACAGGAGCACAGATACGCAGTATTTT.

This clonotype was observed a few times. The chain is built from TRBV5-1 and TRBJ2-7; D gene uncertain. V was cut by 0 bases and J by 3 bases, with 10 bases left in between. CDR3 length: 14 residues. CDR1 and CDR2 (germline): SGHRS, YFSETQ. The chain's CDR3 is CASSLEVGNYEQYF. The CDR3 region has the DNA TGCGCCAGCAGCTTGGAGGTAGGAAACTACGAGCAGTACTTC.

The chain links TRBV11-2 to TRBJ2-1; unclear D gene. The CDR3 is 15 amino acids. CDR1 and CDR2 from the germline V gene are SGHAT and FQNNGV. Trimming took 3 bases from V and 7 from J, leaving 16 bases between them. CDR3 in amino acids: CASSFAGQWDNEQFF. DNA for the CDR3: TGTGCCAGCAGCTTTGCCGGCCAGTGGGATAATGAGCAGTTCTTC.

This chain joins TRBV21-1 and TRBJ2-7; the DNA was not compared with TRBD1, the D call given in the table. TRBV21-1 is designated a pseudogene. This CDR3 is 14 amino acids long. CDR3 sequence: CASSKGYREYEQYF. The CDR3 DNA is TGTGCCAGCAGCAAAGGGTACAGGGAGTACGAGCAGTACTTC.

This chain joins TRBV12-3 or TRBV12-4 and TRBJ1-1; D is unclear. The V end was cut by 7 bases, the J end by 4 bases, with 13 bases between. There are 13 residues in the CDR3. The CDR3 here is CASKIGRLTEAFF. The CDR3, as DNA: TGTGCCAGCAAGATTGGCAGGCTCACTGAAGCTTTCTTT.

The chain uses TRBV6-2 or TRBV6-3 and TRBJ2-3; 7 positions match TRBD2. The CDR3 loop spans 15 amino acids. Germline V CDR1 and CDR2: MNHEY, SVGEGT. Trimming at V came to 0 bases and at J to 9 bases, leaving 9 bases not matched to a gene. CDR3 coding DNA: TGTGCCAGCAGTTACTCCTCTAGCGGTTCAGTGACGCAGTATTTT. Protein sequence: CASSYSSSGSVTQYF.

V usage is TRBV7-2 and J usage is TRBJ2-1; 11 bases fit TRBD2. With V trimmed by 7 bases and J by 9 bases, 8 bases remained unmatched. The CDR3 extends over 14 amino acids. Germline CDR1 and CDR2: SGHTA and FQGNSA. The CDR3 region is CASTVLAGGGEQFF. For the CDR3, the DNA is TGTGCCAGCACCGTGCTAGCGGGGGGTGGTGAGCAGTTCTTC.

The chain employs TRBV4-1 and TRBJ2-7, with 8 nucleotides matching TRBD1. This CDR3 region has 14 residues. From germline, CDR1 is MGHRA and CDR2 YSYEKL. V shed 1 base and J 6 bases; nucleotides not matched to a gene: 5. For the CDR3, the DNA is TGCGCCAGCAGCCAAGGTGGACAGGGAGGCGAGCAGTACTTC. It specifies CASSQGGQGGEQYF.

This clonotype was picked up a small number of times. DNA of the CDR3: TGCGCCAGCAGCTACGGCCTTCGGTGGGACACCGGGGAGCTGTTTTTT. This sequence encodes CASSYGLRWDTGELFF. V and J are TRBV5-1 and TRBJ2-2; D gene unclear. The CDR3 spans 16 residues. V was shortened by 3 bases and J by 3 bases, with 15 bases between the two germline ends. CDR1 and CDR2 (germline): SGHRS, YFSETQ.

The genes are TRBV7-2 and TRBJ1-6; a possible D gene is TRBD1 (6 bases). CDR1 and CDR2 from the germline V gene are SGHTA and FQGNSA. The V gene lost 3 bases and the J gene lost 11 bases, with 14 bases spanning the gap. There are 14 residues in the CDR3. The CDR3 here is CASSFTYRDAPLHF. The CDR3 bases are TGTGCCAGCAGCTTTACATACAGGGATGCACCCCTCCACTTT.